The T cell receptor (beta chain) described here comes from a study of identical twins. The V end lost 0 bases, the J end lost 2 bases, and 11 bases lay between the germline ends. The CDR3 covers 15 residues. Germline V gene lookup returns CDR1 LGHDT and CDR2 YNNKEL (reference sequence). In this sample, this clonotype turned up many times. Its antigen is not identified. Template switching added a universal primer site, and cDNA bore unique molecular identifiers. TCRdb recomputed calls from the 5' RACE reads with MiXCR, one row per CDR3 protein. Of 250,000 or so distinct CDR3 sequences listed, about 8.3% were seen once; the top ten hold about 3%. Whole-study results and caveats: Fewer insertions characterized abundant cord blood beta clonotypes, whereas memory repertoires showed none. Models predicted too little out-of-frame TCR alpha sharing in monozygotic twins. An excess of low generation probability was shown by twin-shared out-of-frame alpha sequences.

The data were also submitted as part of a second study, on yellow fever vaccine responses in identical twins.

V usage is TRBV3-1 and J usage is TRBJ2-7; D not resolved. The specimen was CD8+ T cells sorted from blood. The sequence came from a woman younger than 30 in good health. The DNA of the CDR3 is TGTGCCAGCAGCCAAGATCCTGTCGGCACCTACGAGCAGTACTTC. It is translated as CASSQDPVGTYEQYF.